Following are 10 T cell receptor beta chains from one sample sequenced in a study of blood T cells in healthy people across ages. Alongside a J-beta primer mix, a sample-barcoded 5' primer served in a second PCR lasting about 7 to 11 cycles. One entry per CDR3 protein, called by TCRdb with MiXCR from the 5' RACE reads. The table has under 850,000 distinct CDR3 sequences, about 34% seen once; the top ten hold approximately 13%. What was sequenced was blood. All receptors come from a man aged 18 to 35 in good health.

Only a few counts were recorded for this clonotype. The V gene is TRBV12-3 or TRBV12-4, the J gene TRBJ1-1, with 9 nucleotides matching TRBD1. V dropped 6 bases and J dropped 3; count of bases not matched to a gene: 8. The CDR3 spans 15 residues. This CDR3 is CASSHTTGGHTEAFF. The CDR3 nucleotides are TGTGCCAGCAGCCACACGACAGGGGGACACACTGAAGCTTTCTTT.

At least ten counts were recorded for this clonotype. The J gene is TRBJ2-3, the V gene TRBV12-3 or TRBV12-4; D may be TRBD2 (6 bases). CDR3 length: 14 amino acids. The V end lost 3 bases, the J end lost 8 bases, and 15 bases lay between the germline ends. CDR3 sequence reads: CASSFRDSPSTQYF. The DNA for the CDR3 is TGTGCCAGCAGTTTCCGGGACTCCCCCAGTACGCAGTATTTT.

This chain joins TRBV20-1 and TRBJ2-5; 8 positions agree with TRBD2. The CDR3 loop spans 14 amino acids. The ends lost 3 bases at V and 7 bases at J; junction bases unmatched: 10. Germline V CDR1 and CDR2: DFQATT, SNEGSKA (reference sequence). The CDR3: CSASSGERGGTQYF. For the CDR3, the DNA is TGCAGTGCTAGTAGCGGGGAAAGGGGGGGGACCCAGTACTTC.

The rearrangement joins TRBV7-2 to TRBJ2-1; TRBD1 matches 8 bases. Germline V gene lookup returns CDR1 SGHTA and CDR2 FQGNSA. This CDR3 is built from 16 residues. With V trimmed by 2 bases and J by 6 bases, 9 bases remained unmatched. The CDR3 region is CASSLSTGVFSNEQFF. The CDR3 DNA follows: TGTGCCAGCAGCTTATCGACAGGGGTCTTTAGCAATGAGCAGTTCTTC.

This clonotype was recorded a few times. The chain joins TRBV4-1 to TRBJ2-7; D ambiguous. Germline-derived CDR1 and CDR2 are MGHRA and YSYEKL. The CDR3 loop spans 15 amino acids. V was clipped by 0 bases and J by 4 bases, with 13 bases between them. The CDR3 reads CASSQEGRTEYEQYF. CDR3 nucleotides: TGCGCCAGCAGCCAAGAGGGTCGGACGGAGTACGAGCAGTACTTC.

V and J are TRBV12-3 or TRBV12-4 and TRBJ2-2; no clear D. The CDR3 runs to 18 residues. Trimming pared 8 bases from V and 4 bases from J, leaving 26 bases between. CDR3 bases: TGTGCCAGCCGCCCTGTTCAGTTCAGTGTGGTGGGCACCGGGGAGCTGTTTTTT. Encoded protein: CASRPVQFSVVGTGELFF.

Here the CDR3 reads CASSQSILTGGSHEQYF. Here the CDR3 DNA reads TGTGCCAGCAGCCAATCGATATTAACAGGGGGGTCGCACGAGCAGTACTTC. V is TRBV16 and J is TRBJ2-7; 8 nucleotides align to TRBD1. The V gene's germline CDR1 is KGHSY and CDR2 FQNENV. V lost 0 bases and J lost 5; bases outside the gene matches: 12. The CDR3 runs to 17 residues.

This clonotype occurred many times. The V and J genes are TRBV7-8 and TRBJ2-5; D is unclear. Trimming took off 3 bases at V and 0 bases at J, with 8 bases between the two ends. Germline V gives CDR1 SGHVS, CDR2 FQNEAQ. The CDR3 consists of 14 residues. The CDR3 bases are TGTGCCAGCAGCTTGATTGACTACCAAGAGACCCAGTACTTC. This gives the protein CASSLIDYQETQYF.

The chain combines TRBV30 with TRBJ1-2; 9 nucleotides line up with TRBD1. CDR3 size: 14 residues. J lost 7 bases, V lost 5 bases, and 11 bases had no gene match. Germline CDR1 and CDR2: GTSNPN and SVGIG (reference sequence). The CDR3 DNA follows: TGTGCCTGGGCCCACAGGGGGCTACGGGGTGGCTACACCTTC. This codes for CAWAHRGLRGGYTF.

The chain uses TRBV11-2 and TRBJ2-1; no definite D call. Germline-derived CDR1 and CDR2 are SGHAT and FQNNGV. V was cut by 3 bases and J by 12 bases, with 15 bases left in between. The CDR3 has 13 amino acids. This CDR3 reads CASSFRPYHGQFF. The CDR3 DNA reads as TGTGCCAGCAGCTTCCGGCCGTACCATGGGCAGTTCTTC.